The 15 T cell receptor beta chains reported below all come from one sample, sequenced in a study of control samples from healthy donors and cancer patients. Profiled with immunoSEQ multiplex PCR; TCRdb holds only in-frame clones, not every one. Of 98,000 or so clones listed, approximately 84% are singletons. Sample: blood. The receptor source for this set is a man aged 18 to 35 in good health.

This sequence joins TRBV7-9 and TRBJ2-5; tentatively, D is TRBD1 (5 bases). Per germline, CDR1 SEHNR and CDR2 FQNEAQ (reference sequence). The V end lost 0 bases, the J end lost 5 bases, and 7 bases lay between the germline ends. This CDR3 is built from 13 residues. The CDR3 loop reads CASSLARVETQYF. Here the CDR3 DNA reads TGTGCCAGCAGCTTAGCCAGGGTGGAGACCCAGTACTTC.

Note on this clone: The junction shows a germline mismatch at one end, possibly a read error. The chain has TRBV13 and TRBJ2-1; possible D gene TRBD1, 6 bases. Germline V CDR1 and CDR2: PRHDT, FYEKMQ (reference sequence). The CDR3 contains 14 residues. In nucleotides, the CDR3 is TGTGCCAGCAGCCTAGGACAGCTTGGGAATGAGCAGTTCTTC. Protein product: CASSLGQLGNEQFF.

The gene calls are TRBV5-4 and TRBJ2-5, with D uncertain. V was trimmed by 4 bases and J by 0 bases, leaving 10 bases between them. CDR1 is SGHNT, CDR2 YYREEE, per germline (reference sequence). The CDR3 is 14 residues long. CDR3 sequence: CASSRGQNQETQYF. Here the CDR3 DNA reads TGTGCCAGCAGCCGTGGGCAGAACCAAGAGACCCAGTACTTC.

The chain joins TRBV5-4 to TRBJ2-5, with TRBD1 identical over 8 bases. The V segment lost 5 bases and the J segment 7 bases; nucleotides outside the gene matches: 10. CDR1 SGHNT and CDR2 YYREEE come from the germline V gene (reference sequence). The length of the CDR3 is 14 residues. CDR3: CASRTGTGEGTQYF. The CDR3 bases are TGTGCCAGCAGAACCGGGACAGGAGAGGGGACCCAGTACTTC.

The chain joins TRBV13 to TRBJ2-3, with D unclear. The V gene's germline CDR1 is PRHDT and CDR2 FYEKMQ (reference sequence). The CDR3 contains 12 residues. The V and J ends lost 1 base and 4 bases respectively, with 3 bases between them. CDR3 protein: CASSLAPDTQYF. In DNA form, the CDR3 reads TGTGCCAGCAGCTTAGCCCCAGATACGCAGTATTTT.

The rearrangement links TRBV28 to TRBJ2-3; 7 bases map to TRBD2. The V gene end was trimmed by 6 bases and the J gene end by 5 bases; junction bases not matched to a gene: 11. CDR3 length: 15 amino acids. The germline CDR1 and CDR2 sequences are MDHEN and SYDVKM. The CDR3 loop is CASSSPGGRGDTQYF. CDR3 DNA: TGTGCCAGCAGCTCTCCGGGGGGTCGCGGAGATACGCAGTATTTT. The full variable domain, rest sourced from reference TRBV28 and TRBJ2-3, is DVKVTQSSRYLVKRTGEKVFLECVQDMDHENMFWYRQDPGLGLRLIYFSYDVKMKEKGDIPEGYSVSREKKERFSLILESASTNQTSMYLCASSSPGGRGDTQYFGPGTRLTVL.

The chain employs TRBV5-1 and TRBJ1-4; D gene uncertain. This CDR3 contains 15 residues. V lost 0 bases and J 2 bases, leaving 8 bases between the germline ends. CDR1 and CDR2 (germline): SGHRS, YFSETQ. Here the CDR3 reads CASSLAVPTNEKLFF. Here the CDR3 DNA reads TGCGCCAGCAGCTTGGCGGTTCCGACTAATGAAAAACTGTTTTTT.

The V gene is TRBV9, the J gene TRBJ2-7; TRBD2 is a possible D gene (6 bases). CDR1 and CDR2 (germline): SGDLS, YYNGEE. V gave up 4 bases and J gave up 2 bases, with 16 bases separating them. The CDR3 totals 15 residues. The CDR3 nucleotides read TGTGCCAGCAGCCCAGTGGGGGGAACTACCTACGAGCAGTACTTC. Encoded protein: CASSPVGGTTYEQYF.

This clone was detected only a few times. The chain uses TRBV6-5 and TRBJ2-7; 9 bases match TRBD1. Germline V gene data show CDR1 as MNHEY and CDR2 as SVGAGI. CDR3 length: 15 amino acids. After removal of 6 bases from V and 3 bases from J, the junction contained 9 bases not matched to a gene. Here the CDR3 reads CASSVAWDRVYEQYV. CDR3 in DNA: TGTGCCAGCAGCGTGGCGTGGGACAGGGTCTACGAGCAGTACGTC.

A single count supports this clone. The chain uses TRBV5-8 and TRBJ1-2; D not certain. Germline V gene lookup returns CDR1 SGHTS and CDR2 YDEGEE. The CDR3 is made up of 15 amino acids. The V and J ends lost 0 bases and 4 bases respectively, with 13 bases between them. The CDR3 region has the DNA TGTGCCAGCAGCTTGGCCCGGGCAGACCTCTATGGCTACACCTTC. It specifies CASSLARADLYGYTF.

The CDR3 DNA reads TGTGCCAGCACCCGGCTCCAGGGTACCTACGAGCAGTACGTC. This codes for CASTRLQGTYEQYV. This chain links TRBV5-8 with TRBJ2-7; TRBD1 might be the D (5 bases). This CDR3 region has 14 residues. CDR1 SGHTS and CDR2 YDEGEE come from the germline V gene. Trimming removed 6 bases at V and 2 bases at J, with 15 bases between.

The chain is built from TRBV7-2 and TRBJ1-5; 7 bases agree with TRBD1. The CDR3 is made up of 13 amino acids. After removal of 7 bases from V and 4 bases from J, the junction contained 4 bases not matched to a gene. CDR1 SGHTA and CDR2 FQGNSA come from the germline V gene. The CDR3 loop is CASTWDRNQPQHF. CDR3 nucleotides: TGTGCCAGCACCTGGGACAGAAATCAGCCCCAGCATTTT. The whole variable domain, remainder taken from reference TRBV7-2 and TRBJ1-5, is GAGVSQSPSNKVTEKGKDVELRCDPISGHTALYWYRQSLGQGLEFLIYFQGNSAPDKSGLPSDRFSAERTGGSVSTLTIQRTQQEDSAVYLCASTWDRNQPQHFGDGTRLSIL.

J is TRBJ2-1 and V is TRBV11-2, with 7 bases identical to TRBD1. Germline assignment: CDR1 SGHAT and CDR2 FQNNGV. V dropped 6 bases and J dropped 2; count of bases not matched to a gene: 7. There are 15 residues in the CDR3. The CDR3 is CASRNRDRAYNEQFF. The CDR3 bases are TGTGCCAGCAGAAACCGGGACAGAGCCTACAATGAGCAGTTCTTC.

V and J are TRBV6-5 and TRBJ1-2; unclear D gene. CDR1 is MNHEY and CDR2 is SVGAGI in the germline V gene. The V and J ends lost 8 bases and 2 bases respectively, with 15 bases between them. The CDR3 contains 14 residues. Written as DNA, the CDR3 is TGTGCCAGCGGGGAGACATACCCGAACTATGGCTACACCTTC. The encoded protein is CASGETYPNYGYTF.

The V and J genes are TRBV5-1 and TRBJ1-1; no firm D call. The ends were cut back, 4 bases at V and 4 bases at J, with 8 bases in the middle. Germline assignment: CDR1 SGHRS and CDR2 YFSETQ. There are 12 residues in the CDR3. The CDR3 nucleotides are TGCGCCAGCAGCCTGGACCTCACTGAAGCTTTCTTT. Translating gives CASSLDLTEAFF.